This T cell receptor beta chain was identified in a study of T cells in Graves' hyperthyroidism and ophthalmopathy. TCR beta CDR3 regions were amplified from RNA transcripts. The TCR CDR3 first-round RT-PCR relied on the HTBI primer set. TCRdb reprocessed the multiplex PCR reads via MiXCR and lists one record per CDR3 protein. The table lists about 360,000 distinct CDR3 sequences, approximately 19% of them singletons. This clonotype occurred many times. V was clipped by 6 bases and J by 3 bases; unmatched bases: 7. The length of the CDR3 is 15 residues. Graves' hyperthyroidism showing no ophthalmopathy progression within 18 months was considered stable.

The source is a woman aged 18-29 years with Graves' hyperthyroidism. The chain links TRBV12-3 or TRBV12-4 to TRBJ2-2, with TRBD1 matching 7 bases. Sequencing input: blood. CDR3 protein: CASRANTGDTGELFF. The CDR3 bases are TGTGCCAGCAGAGCCAATACAGGGGACACCGGGGAGCTGTTTTTT.